This passage covers 11 T cell receptor beta chains from one sample sequenced in a study of shared clonotypes between healthy human individuals. TCRdb keeps only in-frame clones here, not all; method: immunoSEQ multiplex PCR. The sample shows some 450,000 clones, roughly three quarters of them seen only once. The sequencing sample was made of PBMCs. The receptors were sampled from a woman in her thirties or forties in good health. Some clones in this sample may be carry-over from other donors' samples.

The table lists this clone with a count of one. This chain connects TRBV10-3 to TRBJ1-5; D is ambiguous. V lost 3 bases and J 0 bases, leaving 6 bases between the germline ends. The CDR3 consists of 14 residues. Germline assignment: CDR1 ENHRY and CDR2 SYGVKD. CDR3 nucleotide sequence: TGTGCCATCAGTGAACTCTATAGCAATCAGCCCCAGCATTTT. Translating it yields CAISELYSNQPQHF.

This rearrangement joins TRBV4-2 to TRBJ2-5; 8 nucleotides align to TRBD2. Unmatched junction bases numbered 5, after V lost 4 bases and J lost 1 base. Germline V gene sequence: CDR1 LGHNA, CDR2 YNFKEQ. The CDR3 length is 15 residues. The CDR3 DNA follows: TGTGCCAGCAGCCGCGTTGGGACTAGCCAAGAGACCCAGTACTTC. It translates to CASSRVGTSQETQYF.

This chain uses TRBV6-1 with TRBJ2-6; a possible D gene is TRBD1 (5 bases). There are 15 residues in the CDR3. V shed 4 bases and J shed 1 base, with 8 bases lying between them. Germline CDR1 MNHNS, CDR2 SASEGT. The CDR3 loop is CASSGDRSGANVLTF. Written as DNA, the CDR3 is TGTGCCAGCAGTGGAGACAGATCTGGGGCCAACGTCCTGACTTTC.

This clone was counted once. The chain combines TRBV15 with TRBJ2-4; D is undetermined. V lost 0 bases to trimming and J lost 13 bases, with 13 bases between them. The CDR3 sequence is 13 residues long. CDR1 is LNHNV, CDR2 YYDKDF, per germline (reference sequence). This CDR3 reads CATSRDVGNHQYF. In DNA, the CDR3 is TGTGCCACCAGCAGAGATGTGGGGAATCACCAGTACTTC.

The CDR3 nucleotides are TGTGCCAGCAGCTTATCGAGTAAGAGCGCAGCTTTCTTT. Translating it yields CASSLSSKSAAFF. V gene TRBV5-6 combines with J gene TRBJ1-1; D is ambiguous. The CDR3 contains 13 residues. Looked up from germline, CDR1 is SGHDT and CDR2 is YYEEEE. V lost 2 bases and J lost 10, with 15 bases in between.

In this sample, this clone turned up a few times. The DNA of the CDR3 is TGTGCCAGCAGCTTAGCAGAAGATCCGGGACAGGGGATCAACTATGGCTACACCTTC. As protein: CASSLAEDPGQGINYGYTF. V usage is TRBV7-8 and J usage is TRBJ1-2; 10 nucleotides match TRBD1. The trim removed 0 bases at V and 2 bases at J, leaving 12 bases unmatched. The V gene's germline CDR1 is SGHVS and CDR2 FQNEAQ. This CDR3 comprises 19 residues.

The chain employs TRBV7-2 and TRBJ2-2; D gene ambiguous. The ends were cut back, 2 bases at V and 4 bases at J, with 8 bases in the middle. This CDR3 has 14 amino acids. Germline loops: CDR1 SGHTA, CDR2 FQGNSA. The CDR3 loop reads CASSLSHSTGELFF. CDR3 nucleotide sequence: TGTGCCAGCAGCTTATCACACAGCACCGGGGAGCTGTTTTTT. The complete variable domain, with remaining parts taken from reference TRBV7-2 and TRBJ2-2, reads GAGVSQSPSNKVTEKGKDVELRCDPISGHTALYWYRQSLGQGLEFLIYFQGNSAPDKSGLPSDRFSAERTGGSVSTLTIQRTQQEDSAVYLCASSLSHSTGELFFGEGSRLTVL.

The chain couples TRBV5-4 to TRBJ2-7; 9 bases are a match to TRBD1. This CDR3 region has 15 residues. Trimming cost V 0 bases and J 3 bases; bases outside gene matches: 4. Germline CDR1 is SGHNT and CDR2 is YYREEE (reference sequence). CDR3 nucleotides: TGTGCCAGCAGCTTGGTGACAGGGGGATTCTACGAGCAGTACTTC. It encodes CASSLVTGGFYEQYF.

For this clone: It differs at one base from a far larger clone, so likely a read error. The chain uses TRBV2 and TRBJ2-5; perhaps TRBD1 as D (6 bases). V lost 11 bases to trimming and J lost 0 bases, with 19 bases between them. Germline V gene sequence: CDR1 SNHLY, CDR2 FYNNEI. The CDR3 extends over 15 amino acids. CDR3 sequence reads: CACTRSGQYQETQYF. The CDR3 bases are TGTGCCTGCACCCGCTCAGGACAGTACCAAGAGACCCAGTACTTC.

This clone has only one observation. A much larger clone lies one base from this, so it may be a read error. V is TRBV6-5 and J is TRBJ1-2; possibly TRBD1 for D (6 bases). CDR3 length: 14 amino acids. CDR1 is MNHEY and CDR2 is SVGAGI in the germline V gene. The CDR3 spells CAGSYSQGRYGYTF. The DNA of the CDR3 is TGTGCCGGCAGTTATAGCCAGGGGAGGTATGGCTACACCTTC.

The chain recombines TRBV7-9 with TRBJ1-5, with D possibly TRBD1 on 5 matching bases. Germline V gene lookup returns CDR1 SEHNR and CDR2 FQNEAQ (reference sequence). CDR3 length equals 12 residues. V was cut by 5 bases and J by 10 bases, with 12 bases left in between. CDR3 in amino acids: CASSIGDEPQHF. The CDR3 DNA follows: TGTGCCAGCAGCATAGGGGACGAACCCCAGCATTTT. Drawing the rest from reference TRBV7-9 and TRBJ1-5, the complete variable domain is DTGVSQNPRHKITKRGQNVTFRCDPISEHNRLYWYRQTLGQGPEFLTYFQNEAQLEKSRLLSDRFSAERPKGSFSTLEIQRTEQGDSAMYLCASSIGDEPQHFGDGTRLSIL.